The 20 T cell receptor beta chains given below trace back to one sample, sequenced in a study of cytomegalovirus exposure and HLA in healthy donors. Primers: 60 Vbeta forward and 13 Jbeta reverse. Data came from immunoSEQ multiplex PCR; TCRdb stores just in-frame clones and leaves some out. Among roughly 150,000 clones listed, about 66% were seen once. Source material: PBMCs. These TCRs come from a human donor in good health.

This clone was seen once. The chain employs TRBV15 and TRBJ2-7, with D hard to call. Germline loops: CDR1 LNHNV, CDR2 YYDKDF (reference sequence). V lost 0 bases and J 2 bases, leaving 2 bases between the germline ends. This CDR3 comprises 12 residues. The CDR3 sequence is CATSRDTYEQYF. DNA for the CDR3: TGTGCCACCAGCAGAGACACCTACGAGCAGTACTTC.

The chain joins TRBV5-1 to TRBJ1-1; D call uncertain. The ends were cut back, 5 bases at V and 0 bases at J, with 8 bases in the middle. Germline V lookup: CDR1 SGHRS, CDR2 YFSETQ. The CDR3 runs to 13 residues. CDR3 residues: CASSPSMNTEAFF. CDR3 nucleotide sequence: TGCGCCAGCAGTCCGAGCATGAACACTGAAGCTTTCTTT.

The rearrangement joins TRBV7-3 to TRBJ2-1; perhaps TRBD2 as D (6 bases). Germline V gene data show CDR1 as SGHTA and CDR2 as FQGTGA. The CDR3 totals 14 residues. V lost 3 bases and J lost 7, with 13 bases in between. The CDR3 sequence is CASSFSAEGNEQFF. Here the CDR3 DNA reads TGTGCCAGCAGCTTTTCAGCGGAGGGGAATGAGCAGTTCTTC.

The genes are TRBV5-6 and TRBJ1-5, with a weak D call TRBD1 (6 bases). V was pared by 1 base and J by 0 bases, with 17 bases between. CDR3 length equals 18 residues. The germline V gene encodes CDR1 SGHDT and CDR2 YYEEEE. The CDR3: CASSLRAGAIDSNQPQHF. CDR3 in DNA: TGTGCCAGCAGCTTGAGGGCAGGGGCGATCGATAGCAATCAGCCCCAGCATTTT.

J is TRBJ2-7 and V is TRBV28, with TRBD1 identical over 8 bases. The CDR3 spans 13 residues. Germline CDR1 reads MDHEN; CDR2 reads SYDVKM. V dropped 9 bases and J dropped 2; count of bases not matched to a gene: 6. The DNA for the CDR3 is TGTGCCAGTGGGACAGGAGGGGCCTACGAGCAGTACTTC. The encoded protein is CASGTGGAYEQYF. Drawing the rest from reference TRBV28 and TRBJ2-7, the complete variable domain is DVKVTQSSRYLVKRTGEKVFLECVQDMDHENMFWYRQDPGLGLRLIYFSYDVKMKEKGDIPEGYSVSREKKERFSLILESASTNQTSMYLCASGTGGAYEQYFGPGTRLTVT.

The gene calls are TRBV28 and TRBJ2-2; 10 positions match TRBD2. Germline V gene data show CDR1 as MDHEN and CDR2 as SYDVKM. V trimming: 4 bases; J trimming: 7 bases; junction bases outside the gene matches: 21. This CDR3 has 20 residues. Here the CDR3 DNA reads TGTGCCAGCAGTTCCCCTAATATTTACAGCGGGAGGGCCTTTGACGGGGAGCTGTTTTTT. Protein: CASSSPNIYSGRAFDGELFF.

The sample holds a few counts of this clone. The CDR3 nucleotides read TGTGCCAGCAGTAAGGGGCATTCGAACACCGGGGAGCTGTTTTTT. It specifies CASSKGHSNTGELFF. The rearrangement links TRBV2 to TRBJ2-2; D possibly corresponds to TRBD1 (5 bases). Germline assignment: CDR1 SNHLY and CDR2 FYNNEI. Trimming stripped 5 bases from V and 0 bases from J, with 10 bases between. This CDR3 region has 15 residues.

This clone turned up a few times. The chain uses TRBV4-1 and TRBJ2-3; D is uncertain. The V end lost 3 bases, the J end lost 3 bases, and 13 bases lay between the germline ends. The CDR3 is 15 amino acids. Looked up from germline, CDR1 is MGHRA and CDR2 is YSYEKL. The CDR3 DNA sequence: TGCGCCAGCAGCCAGGAGCTCGGCAATACAGATACGCAGTATTTT. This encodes CASSQELGNTDTQYF.

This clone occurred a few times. CDR3: CASSRGLATIGELFF. The CDR3 coding sequence is TGTGCCAGCAGCCGCGGACTAGCTACAATCGGGGAGCTGTTTTTT. J is TRBJ2-2 and V is TRBV9, with 8 bases identical to TRBD2. The CDR3 covers 15 residues. Germline V gene data show CDR1 as SGDLS and CDR2 as YYNGEE. The junction had 9 bases not matched to a gene; V was cut back by 4 bases and J by 7 bases.

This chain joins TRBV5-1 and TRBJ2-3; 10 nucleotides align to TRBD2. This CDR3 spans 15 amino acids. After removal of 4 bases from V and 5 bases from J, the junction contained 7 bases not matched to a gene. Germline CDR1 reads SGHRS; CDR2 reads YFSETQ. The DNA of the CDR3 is TGCGCCAGCAGCCGGGAGCGGGAGGGCCGAGATACGCAGTATTTT. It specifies CASSREREGRDTQYF. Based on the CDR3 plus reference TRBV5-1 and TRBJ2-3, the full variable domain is KAGVTQTPRYLIKTRGQQVTLSCSPISGHRSVSWYQQTPGQGLQFLFEYFSETQRNKGNFPGRFSGRQFSNSRSEMNVSTLELGDSALYLCASSREREGRDTQYFGPGTRLTVL.

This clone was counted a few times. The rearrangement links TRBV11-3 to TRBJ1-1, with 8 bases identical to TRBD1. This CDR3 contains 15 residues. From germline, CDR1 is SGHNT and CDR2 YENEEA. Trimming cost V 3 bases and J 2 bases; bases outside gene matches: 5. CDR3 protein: CASSLEGTGNTEAFF. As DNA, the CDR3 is TGTGCCAGCAGCTTGGAGGGGACAGGTAACACTGAAGCTTTCTTT. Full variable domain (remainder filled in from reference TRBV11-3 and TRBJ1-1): EAGVVQSPRYKIIEKKQPVAFWCNPISGHNTLYWYLQNLGQGPELLIRYENEEAVDDSQLPKDRFSAERLKGVDSTLKIQPAELGDSAVYLCASSLEGTGNTEAFFGQGTRLTVV.

The CDR3 DNA is TGTGCCAGCAGTGAAGCGCCAGGGCGCGGCACTGAAGCTTTCTTT. It translates to CASSEAPGRGTEAFF. The chain employs TRBV6-1 and TRBJ1-1; weak D call: TRBD1 (5 bases). V lost 0 bases, J lost 4 bases, and 12 bases lay in between. Germline values: CDR1 MNHNS, CDR2 SASEGT. The CDR3 extends over 15 amino acids.

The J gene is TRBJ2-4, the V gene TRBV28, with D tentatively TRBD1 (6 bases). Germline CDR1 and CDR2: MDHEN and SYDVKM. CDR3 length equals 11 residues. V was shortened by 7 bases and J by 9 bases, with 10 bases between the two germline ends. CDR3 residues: CASKDRSIQYF. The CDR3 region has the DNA TGTGCCAGCAAGGACAGATCCATTCAGTACTTC.

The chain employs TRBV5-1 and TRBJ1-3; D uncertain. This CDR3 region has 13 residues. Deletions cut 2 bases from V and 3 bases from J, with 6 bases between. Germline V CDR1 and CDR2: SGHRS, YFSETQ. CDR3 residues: CASSFAGGNTIYF. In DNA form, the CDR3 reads TGCGCCAGCAGCTTCGCAGGTGGAAACACCATATATTTT.

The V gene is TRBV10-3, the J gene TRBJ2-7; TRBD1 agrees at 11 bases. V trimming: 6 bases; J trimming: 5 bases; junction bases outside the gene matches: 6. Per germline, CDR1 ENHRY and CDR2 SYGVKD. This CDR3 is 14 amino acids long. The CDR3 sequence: CAIRPGQGDHEQYF. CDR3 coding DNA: TGTGCCATCAGGCCGGGACAGGGGGATCACGAGCAGTACTTC.

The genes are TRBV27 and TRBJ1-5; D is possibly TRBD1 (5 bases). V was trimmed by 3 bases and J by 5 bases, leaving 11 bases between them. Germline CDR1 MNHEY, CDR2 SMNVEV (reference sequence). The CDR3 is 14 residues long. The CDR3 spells CASSLARGHQPQHF. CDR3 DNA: TGTGCCAGCAGTTTGGCTAGGGGTCATCAGCCCCAGCATTTT.

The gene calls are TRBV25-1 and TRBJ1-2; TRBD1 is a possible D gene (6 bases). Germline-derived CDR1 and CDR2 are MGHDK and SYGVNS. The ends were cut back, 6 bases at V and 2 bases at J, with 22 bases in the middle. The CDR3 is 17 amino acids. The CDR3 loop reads CASSPPGGGSHNYGYTF. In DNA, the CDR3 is TGTGCCAGCAGCCCCCCTGGGGGGGGCAGTCACAACTATGGCTACACCTTC.

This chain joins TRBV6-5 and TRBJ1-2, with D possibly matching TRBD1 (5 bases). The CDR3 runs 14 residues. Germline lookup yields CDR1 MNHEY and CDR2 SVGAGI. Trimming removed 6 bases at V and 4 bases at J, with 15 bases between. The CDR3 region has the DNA TGTGCCAGCAGATCGGGCGGAAGGGGCTATGGCTACACCTTC. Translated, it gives CASRSGGRGYGYTF.

DNA for the CDR3: TGTGCCAGCAGCTTGGGACTAGCCGATACGAACACCGGGGAGCTGTTTTTT. Its protein product is CASSLGLADTNTGELFF. The chain links TRBV9 to TRBJ2-2, with TRBD2 matching over 9 bases. The CDR3 runs 17 residues. From germline, CDR1 is SGDLS and CDR2 YYNGEE. Trimming cost V 4 bases and J 0 bases; bases outside gene matches: 7.

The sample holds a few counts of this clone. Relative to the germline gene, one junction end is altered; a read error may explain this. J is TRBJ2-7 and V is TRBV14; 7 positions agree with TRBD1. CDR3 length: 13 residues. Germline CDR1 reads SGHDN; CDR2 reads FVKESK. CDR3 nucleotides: TGTGCCAGCAGACAAGGACAGGTTGACGAGCAGTACTTC. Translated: CASRQGQVDEQYF.